What follows is one T cell receptor (beta chain) and its context. Its target is unknown. This sample was included in a study of shared clonotypes between healthy human individuals. Study-level points and caveats: Having only a few donors restricted how much genetic and exposure-history diversity was captured.

In the naive CD8 group, cells lacked CD45RO and were positively selected for CCR7, so terminally differentiated effector memory CD45RA+ cells were left out. The donors were adults (healthy and HIV-negative) with no recent acute infections or vaccinations. The V gene's germline CDR1 is MNHEY and CDR2 SMNVEV (reference sequence). The CDR3 extends over 13 amino acids. The V gene lost 6 bases and the J gene lost 8 bases, with 16 bases spanning the gap. This table comes from immunoSEQ multiplex PCR, and its TCRdb copy is limited to in-frame clones, with some not included. The top ten hold more than 1.5% of the sample, which has a few million clones, around 93% seen once.

This receptor was obtained from a man aged 18 to 30 in good health. Some clones in this sample may be carry-over from other donors' samples. Sequencing was carried out using naive CD8+ T cells from PBMCs. V and J are TRBV27 and TRBJ1-2; D remains ambiguous. CDR3 residues: CASSAPGLGGYTF. CDR3 nucleotides: TGTGCCAGCAGCGCCCCGGGCTTGGGGGGCTACACCTTC.